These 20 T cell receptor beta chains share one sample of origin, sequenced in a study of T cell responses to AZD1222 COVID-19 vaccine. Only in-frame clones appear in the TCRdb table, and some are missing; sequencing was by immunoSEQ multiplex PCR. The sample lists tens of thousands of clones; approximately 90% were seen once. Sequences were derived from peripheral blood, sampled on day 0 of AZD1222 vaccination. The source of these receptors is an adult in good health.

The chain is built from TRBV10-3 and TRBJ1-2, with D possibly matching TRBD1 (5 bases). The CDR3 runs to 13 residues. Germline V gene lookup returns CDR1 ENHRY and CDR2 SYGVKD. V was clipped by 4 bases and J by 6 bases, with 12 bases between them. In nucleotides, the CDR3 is TGTGCCATCAGTGTATCGGGGGAGGATGGCTACACCTTC. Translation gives CAISVSGEDGYTF.

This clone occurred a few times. DNA for the CDR3: TGCGCCAGCAGACAAGACAGCTTGAACACTGAAGCTTTCTTT. It translates to CASRQDSLNTEAFF. The chain carries TRBV5-1 and TRBJ1-1, with D maybe TRBD1 (5 bases). The CDR3 spans 14 residues. CDR1 and CDR2 (germline): SGHRS, YFSETQ. The V and J ends lost 5 bases and 0 bases respectively, with 11 bases between them.

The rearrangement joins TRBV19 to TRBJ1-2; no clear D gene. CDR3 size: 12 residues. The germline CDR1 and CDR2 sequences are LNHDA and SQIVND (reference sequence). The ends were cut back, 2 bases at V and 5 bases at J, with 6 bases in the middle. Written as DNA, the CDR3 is TGTGCCAGTAGTATAAACCCGTATGGCTACACCTTC. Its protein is CASSINPYGYTF. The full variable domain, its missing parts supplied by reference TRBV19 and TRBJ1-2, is DGGITQSPKYLFRKEGQNVTLSCEQNLNHDAMYWYRQDPGQGLRLIYYSQIVNDFQKGDIAEGYSVSREKKESFPLTVTSAQKNPTAFYLCASSINPYGYTFGSGTRLTVV.

In DNA, the CDR3 is TGTGCCAGCAGCTTCCGGGACAGGGGGATACATGAGCAGTTCTTC. It encodes CASSFRDRGIHEQFF. This rearrangement joins TRBV7-8 to TRBJ2-1, with 11 nucleotides matching TRBD1. V shed 3 bases, J shed 8 bases, and the junction held 6 bases outside the gene matches. CDR1 and CDR2 from the germline V gene are SGHVS and FQNEAQ. The CDR3 consists of 15 residues.

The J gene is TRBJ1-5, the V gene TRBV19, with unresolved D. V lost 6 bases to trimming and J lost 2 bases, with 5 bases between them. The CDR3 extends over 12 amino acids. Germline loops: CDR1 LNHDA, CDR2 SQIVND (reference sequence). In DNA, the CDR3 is TGTGCCAGTAGCAGTCGCAATCAGCCCCAGCATTTT. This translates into CASSSRNQPQHF.

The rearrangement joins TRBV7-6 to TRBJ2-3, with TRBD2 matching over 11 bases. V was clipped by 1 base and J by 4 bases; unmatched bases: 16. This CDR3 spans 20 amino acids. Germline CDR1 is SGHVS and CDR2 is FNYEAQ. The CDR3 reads CASSLEIWGSGGAAADTQYF. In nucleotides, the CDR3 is TGTGCCAGCAGCTTAGAGATCTGGGGTAGCGGGGGGGCTGCGGCAGATACGCAGTATTTT. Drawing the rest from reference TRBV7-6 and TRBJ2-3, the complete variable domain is GAGVSQSPRYKVTKRGQDVALRCDPISGHVSLYWYRQALGQGPEFLTYFNYEAQQDKSGLPNDRFSAERPEGSISTLTIQRTEQRDSAMYRCASSLEIWGSGGAAADTQYFGPGTRLTVL.

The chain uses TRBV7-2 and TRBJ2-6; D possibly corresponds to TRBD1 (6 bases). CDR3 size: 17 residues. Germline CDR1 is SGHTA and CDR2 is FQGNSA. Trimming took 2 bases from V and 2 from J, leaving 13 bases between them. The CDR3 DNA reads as TGTGCCAGCAGCTTATCAGGGGCTGGGGCTGGGGCCAACGTCCTGACTTTC. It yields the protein CASSLSGAGAGANVLTF.

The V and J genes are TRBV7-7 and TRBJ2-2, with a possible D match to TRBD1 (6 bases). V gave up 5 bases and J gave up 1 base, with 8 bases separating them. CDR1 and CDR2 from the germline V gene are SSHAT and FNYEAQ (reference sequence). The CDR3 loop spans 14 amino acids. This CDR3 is CASSPDRNTGELFF. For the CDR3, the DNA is TGTGCCAGCAGCCCGGACAGGAACACCGGGGAGCTGTTTTTT.

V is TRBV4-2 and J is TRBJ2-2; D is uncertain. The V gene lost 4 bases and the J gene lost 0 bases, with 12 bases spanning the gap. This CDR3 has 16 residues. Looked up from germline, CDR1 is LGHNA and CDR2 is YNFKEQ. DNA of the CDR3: TGTGCCAGCAGCCCATATGCAGTTTCGAACACCGGGGAGCTGTTTTTT. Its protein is CASSPYAVSNTGELFF.

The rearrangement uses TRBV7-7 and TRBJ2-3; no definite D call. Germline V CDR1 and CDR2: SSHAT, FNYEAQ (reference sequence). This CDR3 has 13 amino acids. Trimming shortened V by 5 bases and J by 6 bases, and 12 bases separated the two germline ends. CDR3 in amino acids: CASSPDLADTQYF. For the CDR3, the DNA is TGTGCCAGCAGCCCTGACCTGGCGGATACGCAGTATTTT. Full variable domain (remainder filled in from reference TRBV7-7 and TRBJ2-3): GAGVSQSPRYKVTKRGQDVTLRCDPISSHATLYWYQQALGQGPEFLTYFNYEAQPDKSGLPSDRFSAERPEGSISTLTIQRTEQRDSAMYRCASSPDLADTQYFGPGTRLTVL.

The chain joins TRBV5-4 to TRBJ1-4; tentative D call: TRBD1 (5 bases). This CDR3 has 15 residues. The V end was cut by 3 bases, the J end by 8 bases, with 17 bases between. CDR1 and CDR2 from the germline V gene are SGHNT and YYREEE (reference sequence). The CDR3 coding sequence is TGTGCCAGCAGCTCCCGGGGAGGGGCAGGGGAAAAACTGTTTTTT. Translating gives CASSSRGGAGEKLFF.

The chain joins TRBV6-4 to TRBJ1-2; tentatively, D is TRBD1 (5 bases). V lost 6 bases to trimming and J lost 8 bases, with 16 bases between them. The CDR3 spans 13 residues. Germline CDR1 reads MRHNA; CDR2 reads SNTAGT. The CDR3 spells CASSETGLGGYTF. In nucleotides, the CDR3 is TGTGCCAGCAGCGAAACAGGTCTCGGGGGCTACACCTTC.

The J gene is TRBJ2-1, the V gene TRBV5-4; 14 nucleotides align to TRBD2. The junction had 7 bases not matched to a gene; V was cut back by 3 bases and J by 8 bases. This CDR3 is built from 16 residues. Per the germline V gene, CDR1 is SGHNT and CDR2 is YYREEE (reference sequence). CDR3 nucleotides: TGTGCCAGCAGCTCCCAGACTAGCGGGAGGGCCTATGAGCAGTTCTTC. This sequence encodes CASSSQTSGRAYEQFF.

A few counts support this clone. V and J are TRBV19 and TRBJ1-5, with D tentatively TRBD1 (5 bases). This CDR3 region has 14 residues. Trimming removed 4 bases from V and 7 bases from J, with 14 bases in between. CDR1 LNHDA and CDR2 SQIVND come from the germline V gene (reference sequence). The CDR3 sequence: CASSTGLQGQPQHF. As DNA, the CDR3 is TGTGCCAGTAGTACGGGCCTCCAGGGACAGCCCCAGCATTTT.

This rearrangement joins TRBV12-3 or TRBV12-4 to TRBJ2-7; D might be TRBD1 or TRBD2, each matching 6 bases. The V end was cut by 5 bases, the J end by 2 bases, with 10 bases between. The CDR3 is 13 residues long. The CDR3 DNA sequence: TGTGCCAGCAGTCGGAGGGGGACCTACGAGCAGTACTTC. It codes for CASSRRGTYEQYF.

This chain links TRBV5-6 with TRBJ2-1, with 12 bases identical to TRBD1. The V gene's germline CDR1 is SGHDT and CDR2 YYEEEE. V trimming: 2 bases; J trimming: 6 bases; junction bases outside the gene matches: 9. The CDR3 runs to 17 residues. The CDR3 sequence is CASSFPRDRGPPNEQFF. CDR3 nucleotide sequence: TGTGCCAGCAGCTTCCCCCGGGACAGGGGGCCCCCCAATGAGCAGTTCTTC.

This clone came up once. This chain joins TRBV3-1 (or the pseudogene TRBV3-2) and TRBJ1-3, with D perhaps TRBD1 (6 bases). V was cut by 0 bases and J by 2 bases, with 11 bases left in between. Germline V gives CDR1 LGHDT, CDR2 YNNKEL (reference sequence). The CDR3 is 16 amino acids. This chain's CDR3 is CASSQDRQEPGNTIYF. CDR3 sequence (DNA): TGTGCCAGCAGCCAAGATCGACAGGAACCTGGAAACACCATATATTTT.

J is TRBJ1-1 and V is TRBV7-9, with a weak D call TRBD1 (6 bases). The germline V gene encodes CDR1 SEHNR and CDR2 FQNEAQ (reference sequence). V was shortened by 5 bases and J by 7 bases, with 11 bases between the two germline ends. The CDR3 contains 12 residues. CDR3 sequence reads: CASSRGQREAFF. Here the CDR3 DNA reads TGTGCCAGCAGCCGGGGACAACGTGAAGCTTTCTTT.

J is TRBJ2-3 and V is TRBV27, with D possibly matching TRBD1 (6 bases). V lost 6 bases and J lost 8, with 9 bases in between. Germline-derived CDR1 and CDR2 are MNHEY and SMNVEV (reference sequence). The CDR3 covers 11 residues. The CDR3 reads CASSSRGTQYF. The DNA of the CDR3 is TGTGCCAGCAGCAGCAGGGGTACGCAGTATTTT.

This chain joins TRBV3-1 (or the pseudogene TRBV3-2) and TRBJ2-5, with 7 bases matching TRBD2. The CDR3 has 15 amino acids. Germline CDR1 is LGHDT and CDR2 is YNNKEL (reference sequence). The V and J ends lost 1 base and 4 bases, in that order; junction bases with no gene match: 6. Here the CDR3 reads CASSQVGGGRETQYF. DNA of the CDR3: TGTGCCAGCAGCCAAGTAGGCGGGGGTCGAGAGACCCAGTACTTC.